This TCR beta chain emerged from a study of blood T cells in healthy people across ages. The V and J ends lost 3 bases and 6 bases respectively, with 12 bases between them. CDR3 size: 14 residues. Germline loops: CDR1 SGHAT, CDR2 FQNNGV. The study's findings and limits: The percentage of naive T cells correlated strongly with TCR beta diversity.

For the second PCR, which ran for about 7 to 11 cycles, a sample-barcoded 5' primer and a J-beta primer mix were used. One entry per CDR3 protein results from TCRdb running MiXCR on the 5' RACE reads. The sample lists fewer than 2,000,000 distinct CDR3 sequences; about 32% were seen once. As regards this clonotype: The antigen is unknown.

The sequence came from a woman aged 25 to 45 in good health. The sample taken for sequencing was blood. This rearrangement joins TRBV11-2 to TRBJ2-1; D tentatively fits TRBD1 or TRBD2 (5 bases each). The CDR3 DNA reads TGTGCCAGCAGCTTGACGGGGACGGGCAATGAGCAGTTCTTC. Amino acid sequence: CASSLTGTGNEQFF.